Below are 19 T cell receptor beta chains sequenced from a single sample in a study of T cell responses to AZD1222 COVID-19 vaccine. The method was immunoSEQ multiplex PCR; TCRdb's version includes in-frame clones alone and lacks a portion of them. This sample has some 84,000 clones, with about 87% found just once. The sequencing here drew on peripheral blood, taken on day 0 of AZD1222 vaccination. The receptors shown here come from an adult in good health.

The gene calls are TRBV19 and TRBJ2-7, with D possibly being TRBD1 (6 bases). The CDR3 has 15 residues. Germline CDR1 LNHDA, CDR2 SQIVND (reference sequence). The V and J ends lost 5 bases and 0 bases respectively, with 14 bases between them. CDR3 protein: CASSPRTVLSYEQYF. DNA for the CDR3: TGTGCCAGTAGTCCCAGGACAGTCCTCTCCTACGAGCAGTACTTC. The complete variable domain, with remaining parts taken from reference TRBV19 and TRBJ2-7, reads DGGITQSPKYLFRKEGQNVTLSCEQNLNHDAMYWYRQDPGQGLRLIYYSQIVNDFQKGDIAEGYSVSREKKESFPLTVTSAQKNPTAFYLCASSPRTVLSYEQYFGPGTRLTVT.

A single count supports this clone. Here the CDR3 reads CASSQGRGDLSYNEQFF. The CDR3 coding sequence is TGCGCCAGCAGCCAAGGCCGGGGAGACCTCTCCTACAATGAGCAGTTCTTC. The J gene is TRBJ2-1, the V gene TRBV4-1, with a tentative D call TRBD2 (5 bases). The CDR3 runs 17 residues. V lost 1 base and J lost 0, with 13 bases in between. Germline V gene data show CDR1 as MGHRA and CDR2 as YSYEKL.

Here the CDR3 reads CATTGVSHQPQHF. The CDR3 DNA reads TGTGCCACCACGGGCGTTAGTCATCAGCCCCAGCATTTT. This rearrangement joins TRBV28 to TRBJ1-5; no definite D call. The CDR3 length is 13 residues. CDR1 and CDR2 from the germline V gene are MDHEN and SYDVKM. Trimming left V 10 bases short and J 5 bases short, with 15 bases between.

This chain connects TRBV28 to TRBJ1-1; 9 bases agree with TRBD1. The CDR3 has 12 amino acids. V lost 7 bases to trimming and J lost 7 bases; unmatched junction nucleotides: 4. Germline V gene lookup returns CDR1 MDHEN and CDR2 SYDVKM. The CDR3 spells CASKGQGVEAFF. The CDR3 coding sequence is TGTGCCAGCAAGGGACAGGGAGTTGAAGCTTTCTTT. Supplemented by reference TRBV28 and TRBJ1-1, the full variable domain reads DVKVTQSSRYLVKRTGEKVFLECVQDMDHENMFWYRQDPGLGLRLIYFSYDVKMKEKGDIPEGYSVSREKKERFSLILESASTNQTSMYLCASKGQGVEAFFGQGTRLTVV.

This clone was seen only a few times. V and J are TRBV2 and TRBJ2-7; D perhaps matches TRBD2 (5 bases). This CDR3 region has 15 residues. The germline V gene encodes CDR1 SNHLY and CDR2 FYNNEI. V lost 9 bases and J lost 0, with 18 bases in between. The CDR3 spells CARSSVRGSSYEQYF. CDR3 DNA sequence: TGTGCCAGAAGTTCTGTTCGGGGTTCCTCCTACGAGCAGTACTTC. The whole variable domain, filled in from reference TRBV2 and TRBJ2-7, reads EPEVTQTPSHQVTQMGQEVILRCVPISNHLYFYWYRQILGQKVEFLVSFYNNEISEKSEIFDDQFSVERPDGSNFTLKIRSTKLEDSAMYFCARSSVRGSSYEQYFGPGTRLTVT.

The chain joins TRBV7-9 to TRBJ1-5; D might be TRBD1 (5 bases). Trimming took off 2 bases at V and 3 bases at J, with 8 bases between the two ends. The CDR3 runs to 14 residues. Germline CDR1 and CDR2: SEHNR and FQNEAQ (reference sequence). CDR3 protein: CASSLQGNNQPQHF. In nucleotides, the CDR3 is TGTGCCAGCAGCTTACAGGGAAACAATCAGCCCCAGCATTTT.

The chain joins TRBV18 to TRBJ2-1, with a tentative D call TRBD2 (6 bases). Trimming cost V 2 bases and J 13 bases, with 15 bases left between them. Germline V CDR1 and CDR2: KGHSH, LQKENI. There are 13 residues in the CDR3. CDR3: CASSPVNPGRQFF. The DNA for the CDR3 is TGTGCCAGCTCACCAGTCAACCCCGGGAGACAGTTCTTC.

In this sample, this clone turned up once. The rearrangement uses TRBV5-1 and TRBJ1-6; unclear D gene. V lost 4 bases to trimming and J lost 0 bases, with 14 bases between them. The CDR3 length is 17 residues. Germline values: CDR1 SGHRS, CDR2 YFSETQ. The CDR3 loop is CASSKDPRDSYNSPLHF. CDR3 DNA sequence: TGCGCCAGCAGCAAAGACCCCAGAGACTCCTATAATTCACCCCTCCACTTT.

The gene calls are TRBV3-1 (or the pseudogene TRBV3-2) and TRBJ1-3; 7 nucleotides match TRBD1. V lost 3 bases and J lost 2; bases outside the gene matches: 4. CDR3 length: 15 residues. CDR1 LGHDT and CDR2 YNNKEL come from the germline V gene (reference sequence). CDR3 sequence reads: CASSHEGAAGNTIYF. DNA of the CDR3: TGTGCCAGCAGCCATGAGGGGGCGGCTGGAAACACCATATATTTT.

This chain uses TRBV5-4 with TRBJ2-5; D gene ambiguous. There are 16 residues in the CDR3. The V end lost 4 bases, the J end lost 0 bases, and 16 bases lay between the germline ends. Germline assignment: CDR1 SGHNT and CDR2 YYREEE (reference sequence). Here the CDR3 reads CASSPLKNAYQETQYF. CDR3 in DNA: TGTGCCAGCAGCCCCCTTAAAAACGCGTACCAAGAGACCCAGTACTTC.

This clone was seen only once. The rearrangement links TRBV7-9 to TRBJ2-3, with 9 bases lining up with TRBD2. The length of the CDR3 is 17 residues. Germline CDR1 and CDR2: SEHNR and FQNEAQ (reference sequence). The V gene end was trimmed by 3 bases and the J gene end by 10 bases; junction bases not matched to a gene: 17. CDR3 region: CASSFIGLAGSLGSQYF. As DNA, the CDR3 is TGTGCCAGCAGCTTCATTGGTCTAGCGGGGAGTCTGGGCTCGCAGTATTTT.

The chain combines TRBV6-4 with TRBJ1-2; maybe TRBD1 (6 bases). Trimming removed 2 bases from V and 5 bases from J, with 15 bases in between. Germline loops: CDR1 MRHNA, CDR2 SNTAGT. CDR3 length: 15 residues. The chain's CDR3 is CASSDGGQGGYGYTF. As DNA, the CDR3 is TGTGCCAGCAGTGACGGGGGGCAGGGCGGGTATGGCTACACCTTC.

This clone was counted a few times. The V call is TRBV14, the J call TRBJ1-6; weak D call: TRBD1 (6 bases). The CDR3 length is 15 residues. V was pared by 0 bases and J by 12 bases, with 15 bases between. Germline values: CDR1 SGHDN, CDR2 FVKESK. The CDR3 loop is CASSQERTIRGPLHF. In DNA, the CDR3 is TGTGCCAGCAGCCAAGAGAGGACTATCAGGGGACCCCTCCACTTT. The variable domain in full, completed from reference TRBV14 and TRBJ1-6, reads EAGVTQFPSHSVIEKGQTVTLRCDPISGHDNLYWYRRVMGKEIKFLLHFVKESKQDESGMPNNRFLAERTGGTYSTLKVQPAELEDSGVYFCASSQERTIRGPLHFGNGTRLTVT.

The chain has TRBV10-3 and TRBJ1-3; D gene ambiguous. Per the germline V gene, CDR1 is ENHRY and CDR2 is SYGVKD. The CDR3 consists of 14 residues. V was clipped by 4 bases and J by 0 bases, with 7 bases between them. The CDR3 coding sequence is TGTGCCATCAGTGGAGATTCCTCTGGAAACACCATATATTTT. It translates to CAISGDSSGNTIYF.

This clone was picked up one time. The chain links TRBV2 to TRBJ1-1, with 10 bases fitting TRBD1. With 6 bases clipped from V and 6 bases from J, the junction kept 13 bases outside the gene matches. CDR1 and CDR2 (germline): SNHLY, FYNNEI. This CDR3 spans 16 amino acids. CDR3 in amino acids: CASRHRDRGYQAEAFF. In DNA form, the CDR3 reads TGTGCCAGCAGGCACCGGGACAGGGGCTATCAAGCTGAAGCTTTCTTT.

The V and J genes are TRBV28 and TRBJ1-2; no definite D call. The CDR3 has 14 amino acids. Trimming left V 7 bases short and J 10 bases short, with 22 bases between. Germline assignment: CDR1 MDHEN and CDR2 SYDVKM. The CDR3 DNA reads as TGTGCCAGCAAATCTGGGCCGGCCCTGGGAGTCTACACCTTC. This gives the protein CASKSGPALGVYTF.

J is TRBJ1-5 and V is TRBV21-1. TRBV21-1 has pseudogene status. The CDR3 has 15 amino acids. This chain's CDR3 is CASSKWSASNQPQHF. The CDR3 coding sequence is TGTGCCAGCAGCAAATGGAGCGCTAGCAATCAGCCCCAGCATTTT.

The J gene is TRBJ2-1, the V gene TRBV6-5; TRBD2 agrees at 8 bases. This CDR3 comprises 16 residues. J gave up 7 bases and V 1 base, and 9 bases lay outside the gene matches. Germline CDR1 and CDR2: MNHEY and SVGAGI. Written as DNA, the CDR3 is TGTGCCAGCAGTTACTGGGCGGGAGGACCTAATAATGAGCAGTTCTTC. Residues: CASSYWAGGPNNEQFF.

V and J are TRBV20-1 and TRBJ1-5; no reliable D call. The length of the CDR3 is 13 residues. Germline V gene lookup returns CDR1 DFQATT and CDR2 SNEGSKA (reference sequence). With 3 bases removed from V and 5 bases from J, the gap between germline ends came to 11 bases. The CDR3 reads CSASDRPDQPQHF. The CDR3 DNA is TGCAGTGCTAGTGACCGTCCAGATCAGCCCCAGCATTTT.